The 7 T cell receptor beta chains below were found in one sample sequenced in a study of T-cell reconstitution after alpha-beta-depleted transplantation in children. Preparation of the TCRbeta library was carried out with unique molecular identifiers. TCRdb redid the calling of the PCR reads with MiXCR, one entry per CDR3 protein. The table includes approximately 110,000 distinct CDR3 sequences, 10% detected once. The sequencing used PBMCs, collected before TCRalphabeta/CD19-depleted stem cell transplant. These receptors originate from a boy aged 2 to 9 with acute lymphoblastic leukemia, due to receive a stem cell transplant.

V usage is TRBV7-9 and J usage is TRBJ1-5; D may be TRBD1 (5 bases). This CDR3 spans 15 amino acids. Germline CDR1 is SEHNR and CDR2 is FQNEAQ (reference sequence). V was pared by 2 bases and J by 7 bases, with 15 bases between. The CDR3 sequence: CASSLSPGPGQPQHF. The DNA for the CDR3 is TGTGCCAGCAGCTTAAGCCCGGGGCCCGGACAGCCCCAGCATTTT.

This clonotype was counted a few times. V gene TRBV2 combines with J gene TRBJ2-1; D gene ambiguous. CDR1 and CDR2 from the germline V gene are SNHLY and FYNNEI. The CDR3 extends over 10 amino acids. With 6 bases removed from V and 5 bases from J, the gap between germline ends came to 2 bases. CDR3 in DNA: TGTGCCAGCAGCAACAATGAGCAGTTCTTC. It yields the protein CASSNNEQFF.

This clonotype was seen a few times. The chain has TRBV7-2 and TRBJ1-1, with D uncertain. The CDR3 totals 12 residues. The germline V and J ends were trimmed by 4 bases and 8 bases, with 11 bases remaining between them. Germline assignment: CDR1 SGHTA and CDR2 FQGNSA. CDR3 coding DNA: TGTGCCAGCAGCTCCCTCCTGGGGGAAGCTTTCTTT. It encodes CASSSLLGEAFF.

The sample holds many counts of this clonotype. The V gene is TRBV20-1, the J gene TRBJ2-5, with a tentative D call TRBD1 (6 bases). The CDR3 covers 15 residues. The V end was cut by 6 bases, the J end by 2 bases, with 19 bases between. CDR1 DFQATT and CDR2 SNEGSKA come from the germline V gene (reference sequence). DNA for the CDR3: TGCAGTGCCCCGTTAAGGGGACAAGGTCAAGAGACCCAGTACTTC. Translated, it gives CSAPLRGQGQETQYF.

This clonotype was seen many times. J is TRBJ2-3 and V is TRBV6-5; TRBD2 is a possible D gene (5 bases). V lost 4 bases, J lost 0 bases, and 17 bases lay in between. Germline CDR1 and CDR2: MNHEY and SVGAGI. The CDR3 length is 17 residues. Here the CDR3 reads CASSFGFGVSSTDTQYF. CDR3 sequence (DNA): TGTGCCAGCAGTTTTGGTTTCGGGGTTTCTAGCACAGATACGCAGTATTTT.

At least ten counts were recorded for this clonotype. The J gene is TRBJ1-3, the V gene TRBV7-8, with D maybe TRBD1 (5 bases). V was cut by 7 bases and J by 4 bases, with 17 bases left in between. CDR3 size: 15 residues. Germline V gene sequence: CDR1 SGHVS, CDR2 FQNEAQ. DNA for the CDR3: TGTGCCAGCAACCCTGGGAGAGGACAAGGAAACACCATATATTTT. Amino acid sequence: CASNPGRGQGNTIYF.

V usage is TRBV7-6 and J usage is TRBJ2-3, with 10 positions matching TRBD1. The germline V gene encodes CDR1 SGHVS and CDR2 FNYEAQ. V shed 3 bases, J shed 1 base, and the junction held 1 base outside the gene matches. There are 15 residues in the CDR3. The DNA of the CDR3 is TGTGCCAGCAGCTTCGGACAGGGGGGCACAGATACGCAGTATTTT. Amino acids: CASSFGQGGTDTQYF.